This T cell receptor (beta chain) stems from a study of blood T cell repertoires in COVID-19. At the level of the study: Collection of acute and convalescent COVID-19 samples took place in the United States, Italy and Spain.

Original handling: Researchers report that nucleated cell counts were estimated from reference gene primer amplification. The method was immunoSEQ multiplex PCR; TCRdb's version includes in-frame clones alone and lacks a portion of them. That table is the source of V, J and clone size, and D and trimming were worked out from the DNA. The sample yields 250,000 to 350,000 clones, 84% seen once. V lost 2 bases, J lost 5 bases, and 7 bases lay in between. This CDR3 is built from 12 residues. The germline V gene has CDR1 SGHRS and CDR2 YFSETQ. The sequence derives from a human donor with COVID-19, enrolled during active disease. The donor label of this sample is uncertain. The chain combines TRBV5-1 with TRBJ2-5; no definite D call. Material: peripheral blood. This CDR3 reads CASSFLQETQYF. In DNA, the CDR3 is TGCGCCAGCAGCTTCCTTCAGGAGACCCAGTACTTC.